The present entry profiles one T cell receptor beta chain with its context. This entry comes from a study of molecular identifiers for immune sequencing clone quantification. From germline, CDR1 is SGHDN and CDR2 FVKESK. V was cut by 4 bases and J by 0 bases, with 19 bases left in between. The CDR3 length is 17 residues. One entry per CDR3 protein, called by TCRdb with MiXCR from the PCR reads. The table records about 640,000 distinct CDR3 sequences, around 20% of them present only once. The chain combines TRBV14 with TRBJ2-7, with D perhaps TRBD1 or TRBD2 (5 bases each). This sequence originates from a human donor in good health. Some libraries in this study had Jurkat cell RNA spiked in. Sequencing was performed on naive CD8+ T cells from blood, with Jurkat cell RNA spiked in. Subset reported: FACS-sorted CD8+CD4-CCR7+CD45RA+ naive T cells. The CDR3 spells CASSRDPLGTASYEQYF. CDR3 DNA: TGTGCCAGCAGCCGAGACCCTCTGGGGACGGCCTCCTACGAGCAGTACTTC.